This TCR beta chain was observed in a study of T cells in Graves' hyperthyroidism and ophthalmopathy. This clonotype was detected many times. Its antigen is currently unknown. Study-level results: The authors' 13 V-J model separated ophthalmopathy from stable hyperthyroidism.

Blood dates from first hyperthyroidism diagnosis, before any ophthalmopathy symptoms. The PBMCs were sourced from fresh peripheral blood (around 10 ml). The CDR3 has 13 amino acids. The germline CDR1 and CDR2 sequences are LNHDA and SQIVND (reference sequence). With 4 bases removed from V and 4 bases from J, the gap between germline ends came to 10 bases. Amplified regions were TCR beta CDR3 sequences from RNA transcripts. The HTBI primer set was used in a first-round RT-PCR of the TCR CDR3. From the multiplex PCR reads, TCRdb called clonotypes with MiXCR, one entry per CDR3 protein. The sample has 270,000 or so distinct CDR3 sequences, about 25% seen once; the top ten hold roughly 24%.

The sample consisted of blood. The chain carries TRBV19 and TRBJ1-2, with TRBD1 as a possible D gene (6 bases). This TCR came from a middle-aged man with Graves' hyperthyroidism that later progressed to Graves' ophthalmopathy. This chain's CDR3 is CASSTQGFYGYTF. The CDR3, as DNA: TGTGCCAGTAGTACTCAGGGGTTCTATGGCTACACCTTC.